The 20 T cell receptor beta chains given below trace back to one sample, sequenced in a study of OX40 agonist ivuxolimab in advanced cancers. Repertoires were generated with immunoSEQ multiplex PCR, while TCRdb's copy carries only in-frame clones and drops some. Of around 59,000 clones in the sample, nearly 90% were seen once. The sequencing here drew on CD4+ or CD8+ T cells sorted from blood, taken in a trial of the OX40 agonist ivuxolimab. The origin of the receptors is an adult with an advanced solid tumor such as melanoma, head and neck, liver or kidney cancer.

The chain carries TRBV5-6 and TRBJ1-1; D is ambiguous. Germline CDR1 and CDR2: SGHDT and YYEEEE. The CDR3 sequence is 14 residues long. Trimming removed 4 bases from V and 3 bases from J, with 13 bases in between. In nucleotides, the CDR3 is TGTGCCAGCAGCCCTCGGGCCAGATACACTGAAGCTTTCTTT. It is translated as CASSPRARYTEAFF.

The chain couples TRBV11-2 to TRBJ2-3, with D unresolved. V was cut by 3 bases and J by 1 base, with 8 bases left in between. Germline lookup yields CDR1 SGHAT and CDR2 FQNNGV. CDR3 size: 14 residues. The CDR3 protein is CASSFGGRTDTQYF. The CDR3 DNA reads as TGTGCCAGCAGCTTTGGCGGCCGCACAGATACGCAGTATTTT.

For the CDR3, the DNA is TGCGCCAGCAGTGCCGGGGGCTATGGCTACACCTTC. Its protein product is CASSAGGYGYTF. V usage is TRBV10-2 and J usage is TRBJ1-2; D might be TRBD1 (5 bases). V lost 4 bases, J lost 4 bases, and 7 bases lay in between. This CDR3 contains 12 residues. Germline CDR1 and CDR2: WSHSY and SAAADI.

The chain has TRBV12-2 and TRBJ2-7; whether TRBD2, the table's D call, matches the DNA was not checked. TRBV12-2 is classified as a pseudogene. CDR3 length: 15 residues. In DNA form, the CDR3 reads TGTGCAAGTCGCCGGGGACTAGCGGGATCCTACGAGCAGTACGTC. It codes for CASRRGLAGSYEQYV.

Here the CDR3 DNA reads TGCGCCAGCAGCTCGGGGGTGCGGCCGGGGGACAATGAGCAGTTCTTC. Translation gives CASSSGVRPGDNEQFF. The chain is built from TRBV5-1 and TRBJ2-1; D is perhaps TRBD2 (6 bases). The germline V and J ends were trimmed by 3 bases and 5 bases, with 18 bases remaining between them. Germline lookup yields CDR1 SGHRS and CDR2 YFSETQ. This CDR3 has 16 amino acids.

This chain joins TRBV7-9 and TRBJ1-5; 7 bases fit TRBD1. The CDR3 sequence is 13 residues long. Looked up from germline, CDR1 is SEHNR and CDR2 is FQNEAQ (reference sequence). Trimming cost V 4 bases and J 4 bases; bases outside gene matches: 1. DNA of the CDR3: TGTGCCAGCAGCTCGGACAGGAATCAGCCCCAGCATTTT. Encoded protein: CASSSDRNQPQHF.

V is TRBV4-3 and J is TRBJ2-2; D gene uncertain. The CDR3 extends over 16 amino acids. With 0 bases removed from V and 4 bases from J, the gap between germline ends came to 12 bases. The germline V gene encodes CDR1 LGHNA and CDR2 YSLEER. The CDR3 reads CASSQEGWTGTGELFF. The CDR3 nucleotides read TGCGCCAGCAGCCAAGAGGGATGGACGGGCACCGGGGAGCTGTTTTTT.

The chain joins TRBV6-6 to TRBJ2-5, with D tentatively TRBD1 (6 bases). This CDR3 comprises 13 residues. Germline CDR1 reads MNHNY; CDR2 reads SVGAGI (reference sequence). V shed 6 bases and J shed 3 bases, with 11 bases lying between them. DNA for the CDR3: TGTGCCAGCAGCCCACAGGGTGAAGAGACCCAGTACTTC. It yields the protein CASSPQGEETQYF.

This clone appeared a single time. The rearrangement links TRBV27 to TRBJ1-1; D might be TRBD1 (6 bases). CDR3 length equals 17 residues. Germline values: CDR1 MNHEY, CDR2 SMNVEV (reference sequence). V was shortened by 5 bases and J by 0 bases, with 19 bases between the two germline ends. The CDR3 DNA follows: TGTGCCAGCAGTAAAAGCCACAGGGTGGGGATGAACACTGAAGCTTTCTTT. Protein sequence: CASSKSHRVGMNTEAFF.

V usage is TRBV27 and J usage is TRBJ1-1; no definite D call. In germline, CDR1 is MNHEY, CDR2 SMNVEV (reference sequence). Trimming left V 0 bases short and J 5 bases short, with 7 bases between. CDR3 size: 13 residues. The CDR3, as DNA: TGTGCCAGCAGTTTATCGGGCAGAACTGAAGCTTTCTTT. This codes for CASSLSGRTEAFF.

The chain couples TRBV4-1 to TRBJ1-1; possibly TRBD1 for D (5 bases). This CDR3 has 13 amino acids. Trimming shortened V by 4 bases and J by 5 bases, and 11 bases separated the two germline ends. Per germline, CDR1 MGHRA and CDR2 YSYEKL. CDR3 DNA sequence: TGCGCCAGCAGCCCCACCGGGGGAACTGAAGCTTTCTTT. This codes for CASSPTGGTEAFF.

For the CDR3, the DNA is TGTGCCAGTAGTATGGACCAGGGAGGTAACTATGGCTACACCTTC. This codes for CASSMDQGGNYGYTF. V and J are TRBV19 and TRBJ1-2; D possibly corresponds to TRBD1 (5 bases). The CDR3 has 15 residues. Trimming took 3 bases from V and 1 from J, leaving 12 bases between them. Germline CDR1 reads LNHDA; CDR2 reads SQIVND (reference sequence). Full variable domain (missing parts from reference TRBV19 and TRBJ1-2): DGGITQSPKYLFRKEGQNVTLSCEQNLNHDAMYWYRQDPGQGLRLIYYSQIVNDFQKGDIAEGYSVSREKKESFPLTVTSAQKNPTAFYLCASSMDQGGNYGYTFGSGTRLTVV.

The CDR3 here is CASSLTSGMADTQYF. The CDR3 nucleotides are TGCGCCAGCAGCCTGACTAGCGGGATGGCAGATACGCAGTATTTT. V and J are TRBV5-1 and TRBJ2-3; TRBD2 aligns across 11 bases. CDR3 size: 15 residues. After removal of 4 bases from V and 4 bases from J, the junction contained 5 bases not matched to a gene. Germline-derived CDR1 and CDR2 are SGHRS and YFSETQ. Drawing the rest from reference TRBV5-1 and TRBJ2-3, the complete variable domain is KAGVTQTPRYLIKTRGQQVTLSCSPISGHRSVSWYQQTPGQGLQFLFEYFSETQRNKGNFPGRFSGRQFSNSRSEMNVSTLELGDSALYLCASSLTSGMADTQYFGPGTRLTVL.

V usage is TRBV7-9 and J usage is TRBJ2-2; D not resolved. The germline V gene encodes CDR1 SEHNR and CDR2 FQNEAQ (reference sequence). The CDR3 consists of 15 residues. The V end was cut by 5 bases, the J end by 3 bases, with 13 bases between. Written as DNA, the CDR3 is TGTGCCAGCAGCGAGGCCTTCACGGACACCGGGGAGCTGTTTTTT. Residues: CASSEAFTDTGELFF.

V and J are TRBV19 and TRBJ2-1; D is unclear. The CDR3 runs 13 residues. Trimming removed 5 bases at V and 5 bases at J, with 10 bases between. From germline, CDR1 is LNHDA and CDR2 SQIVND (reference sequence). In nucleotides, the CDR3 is TGTGCCAGTAGTTTATCATCTGACAATGAGCAGTTCTTC. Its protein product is CASSLSSDNEQFF.

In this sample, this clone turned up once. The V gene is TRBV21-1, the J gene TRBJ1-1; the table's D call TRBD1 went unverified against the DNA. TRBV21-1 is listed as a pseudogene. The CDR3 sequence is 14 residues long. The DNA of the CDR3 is TGTGCCAGCAGCAATCAGGGGGTGAACACTGAAGCTTTCTTT. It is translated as CASSNQGVNTEAFF.

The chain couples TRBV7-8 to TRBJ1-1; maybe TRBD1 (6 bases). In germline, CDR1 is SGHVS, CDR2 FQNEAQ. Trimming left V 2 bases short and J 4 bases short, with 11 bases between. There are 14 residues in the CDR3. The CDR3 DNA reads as TGTGCCAGCAGCTTACGGCAGGGGTTCACTGAAGCTTTCTTT. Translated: CASSLRQGFTEAFF.

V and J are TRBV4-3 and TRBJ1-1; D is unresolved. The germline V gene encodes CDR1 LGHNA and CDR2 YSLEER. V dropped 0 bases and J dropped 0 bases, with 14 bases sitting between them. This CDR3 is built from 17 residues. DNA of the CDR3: TGCGCCAGCAGCCAAGACTCAAAGGGCCTCATGAACACTGAAGCTTTCTTT. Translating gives CASSQDSKGLMNTEAFF.

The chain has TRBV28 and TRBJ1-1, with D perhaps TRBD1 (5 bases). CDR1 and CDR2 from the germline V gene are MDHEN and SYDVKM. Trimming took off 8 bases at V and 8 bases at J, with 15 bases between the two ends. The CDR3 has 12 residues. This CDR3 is CASLSGGREAFF. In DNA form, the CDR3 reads TGTGCCAGCTTGAGCGGGGGGAGGGAAGCTTTCTTT. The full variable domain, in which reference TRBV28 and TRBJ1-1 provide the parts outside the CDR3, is DVKVTQSSRYLVKRTGEKVFLECVQDMDHENMFWYRQDPGLGLRLIYFSYDVKMKEKGDIPEGYSVSREKKERFSLILESASTNQTSMYLCASLSGGREAFFGQGTRLTVV.

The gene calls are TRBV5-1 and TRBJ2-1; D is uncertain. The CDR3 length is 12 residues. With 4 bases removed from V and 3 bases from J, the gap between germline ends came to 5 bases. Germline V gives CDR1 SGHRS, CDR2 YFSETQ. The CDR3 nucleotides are TGCGCCAGCAGCAGGAGCTACAATGAGCAGTTCTTC. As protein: CASSRSYNEQFF. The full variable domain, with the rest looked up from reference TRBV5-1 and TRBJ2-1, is KAGVTQTPRYLIKTRGQQVTLSCSPISGHRSVSWYQQTPGQGLQFLFEYFSETQRNKGNFPGRFSGRQFSNSRSEMNVSTLELGDSALYLCASSRSYNEQFFGPGTRLTVL.